This TCR beta chain was captured in a study of technical replicates of blood from a handful of donors. Clones were sequenced by immunoSEQ multiplex PCR, and TCRdb holds only the in-frame ones, with some missing. The data contain tens of thousands of clones, approximately 87% of them singletons. The germline CDR1 and CDR2 sequences are LNHDA and SQIVND (reference sequence). After removal of 6 bases from V and 6 bases from J, the junction contained 4 bases not matched to a gene. The length of the CDR3 is 12 residues. The genes are TRBV19 and TRBJ2-7; 8 nucleotides line up with TRBD1. Sequencing was performed on PBMCs. This clonotype was sampled from a human donor in good health. Some clones in this sample may be carry-over from other donors' samples. The CDR3 DNA follows: TGTGCCAGTAGCCAGGGGGCCGGCGAGCAGTACTTC. Residues: CASSQGAGEQYF. Supplemented by reference TRBV19 and TRBJ2-7, the full variable domain reads DGGITQSPKYLFRKEGQNVTLSCEQNLNHDAMYWYRQDPGQGLRLIYYSQIVNDFQKGDIAEGYSVSREKKESFPLTVTSAQKNPTAFYLCASSQGAGEQYFGPGTRLTVT.